This is a list of T cell receptor beta chains from one sample in a study of CD8+ T cells in alopecia areata. Measured with immunoSEQ multiplex PCR; TCRdb has only the in-frame clones, and not every one. Among fewer than 150,000 clones, around 50% were seen once, and the ten largest hold roughly 4.5%. The sequencing used CD4+ T cells sorted from blood, collected at week 0. These TCRs come from a human donor with alopecia areata. The CDR3 runs from the conserved cysteine through the conserved F or W. The D gene is left open where the match is weak.

D gene | J gene | V gene | CDR3 protein
- | TRBJ1-5 | TRBV10-3 | CATGGDRDGPQHF
TRBD2 | TRBJ2-1 | TRBV7-9 | CASSLELLAGGNEQFF
TRBD2 | TRBJ2-7 | TRBV5-1 | CASSYHPTDPGLADTYEQYF
- | TRBJ2-5 | TRBV5-1 | CASSLRGGVEGETQYF
- | TRBJ2-1 | TRBV6-4 | CASSAGSEQFF
TRBD1 | TRBJ1-5 | TRBV7-2 | CASSLDRGNQPQHF
- | TRBJ2-5 | TRBV7-2 | CASSLVADQETQYF
TRBD2 | TRBJ2-1 | TRBV19 | CASSIHGGGRAVNEQFF
TRBD2 | TRBJ2-7 | TRBV5-1 | CASSLVGTSVYYEQYF
- | TRBJ2-7 | TRBV2 | CASSGGGYEQYF
TRBD2 | TRBJ2-3 | TRBV2 | CASSVGGGAADTQYF
- | TRBJ1-5 | TRBV19 | CATSRLGGQPQHF
- | TRBJ2-7 | TRBV7-9 | CASSLSGGNEQYF